These 15 T cell receptor beta chains share one sample of origin, sequenced in a study of identical twins. TCRdb reprocessed the 5' RACE reads with MiXCR, giving one entry per CDR3 protein. This sample yields around 280,000 distinct CDR3 sequences, of which roughly 8.6% are seen a single time; over 2% belongs to the top ten. The same specimen was also included in a second study, on yellow fever vaccine responses in identical twins.

Sequences were obtained from memory (CD45RO+) T cells sorted from blood. These receptors were taken from a woman younger than 30 in good health.

The rearrangement joins TRBV7-6 to TRBJ2-1; TRBD2 agrees at 13 bases. CDR1 is SGHVS, CDR2 FNYEAQ, per germline. Trimming took 4 bases from V and 0 from J; bases not matched to a gene: 18. The CDR3 loop spans 22 amino acids. This CDR3 is CASSSATSGGLTLMSSYNEQFF. In DNA form, the CDR3 reads TGTGCCAGCAGCTCCGCGACTAGCGGGGGGTTGACTTTAATGAGCTCCTACAATGAGCAGTTCTTC.

This clonotype was recorded many times. This chain joins TRBV20-1 and TRBJ2-5; the D gene is possibly TRBD2 (6 bases). The CDR3 consists of 13 residues. Germline assignment: CDR1 DFQATT and CDR2 SNEGSKA (reference sequence). The ends were cut back, 3 bases at V and 2 bases at J, with 10 bases in the middle. The CDR3 nucleotides read TGCAGTGCTAGGGGGACTCCGCAAGAGACCCAGTACTTC. Protein: CSARGTPQETQYF.

This clonotype was picked up many times. The V gene is TRBV5-1, the J gene TRBJ2-1; D assignment may be TRBD1 or TRBD2 (6 bases each). CDR1 and CDR2 (germline): SGHRS, YFSETQ. The CDR3 has 16 residues. V was shortened by 0 bases and J by 8 bases, with 18 bases between the two germline ends. This CDR3 reads CASSLVRGTPSDEQFF. DNA of the CDR3: TGCGCCAGCAGCTTGGTTCGGGGGACACCTTCGGATGAGCAGTTCTTC.

This chain connects TRBV20-1 to TRBJ1-2, with D maybe TRBD1 (5 bases). The V end lost 1 base, the J end lost 7 bases, and 16 bases lay between the germline ends. The CDR3 spans 14 residues. Germline values: CDR1 DFQATT, CDR2 SNEGSKA (reference sequence). The CDR3 DNA is TGCAGTGCTAGAGGACCGGGGGGTCTTCTTGGCTACACCTTC. The encoded protein is CSARGPGGLLGYTF.

The V and J genes are TRBV19 and TRBJ2-3; D gene ambiguous. The V and J ends lost 0 bases and 0 bases respectively, with 4 bases between them. CDR3 length equals 14 residues. Germline V gives CDR1 LNHDA, CDR2 SQIVND (reference sequence). DNA of the CDR3: TGTGCCAGTAGTATAGATCCTAGCACAGATACGCAGTATTTT. It translates to CASSIDPSTDTQYF. Variable domain in full (rest from reference TRBV19 and TRBJ2-3): DGGITQSPKYLFRKEGQNVTLSCEQNLNHDAMYWYRQDPGQGLRLIYYSQIVNDFQKGDIAEGYSVSREKKESFPLTVTSAQKNPTAFYLCASSIDPSTDTQYFGPGTRLTVL.

This clonotype occurred a few times. The rearrangement joins TRBV5-1 to TRBJ2-5, with D possibly TRBD2 on 7 matching bases. The CDR3 has 15 residues. Germline V lookup: CDR1 SGHRS, CDR2 YFSETQ. With 0 bases removed from V and 3 bases from J, the gap between germline ends came to 12 bases. CDR3 in DNA: TGCGCCAGCAGCTTGGGCGGCGGGGGCGAAGAGACCCAGTACTTC. Protein sequence: CASSLGGGGEETQYF.

The chain couples TRBV6-5 to TRBJ2-5; 9 positions match TRBD1. With V trimmed by 1 base and J by 5 bases, 5 bases remained unmatched. The CDR3 contains 15 residues. CDR1 is MNHEY and CDR2 is SVGAGI in the germline V gene. This CDR3 is CASSYFDRGGETQYF. CDR3 coding DNA: TGTGCCAGCAGTTACTTTGACAGGGGGGGTGAGACCCAGTACTTC.

This clonotype was detected many times. The V call is TRBV5-1, the J call TRBJ2-5, with 16 bases fitting TRBD2. This CDR3 has 17 residues. The V gene end was trimmed by 4 bases and the J gene end by 1 base; junction bases not matched to a gene: 4. Looked up from germline, CDR1 is SGHRS and CDR2 is YFSETQ. For the CDR3, the DNA is TGCGCCAGCAGCATCGGGACTAGCGGGAGGGTCCAAGAGACCCAGTACTTC. It is translated as CASSIGTSGRVQETQYF. The variable domain in full, completed from reference TRBV5-1 and TRBJ2-5, reads KAGVTQTPRYLIKTRGQQVTLSCSPISGHRSVSWYQQTPGQGLQFLFEYFSETQRNKGNFPGRFSGRQFSNSRSEMNVSTLELGDSALYLCASSIGTSGRVQETQYFGPGTRLLVL.

The CDR3 sequence is CASSLFGGGRSGANVLTF. Here the CDR3 DNA reads TGTGCCAGCAGCTTGTTCGGGGGCGGTCGCTCTGGGGCCAACGTCCTGACTTTC. The chain carries TRBV5-4 and TRBJ2-6; perhaps D is TRBD1 or TRBD2 (6 bases each). Germline V lookup: CDR1 SGHNT, CDR2 YYREEE (reference sequence). This CDR3 has 18 residues. Trimming removed 1 base at V and 0 bases at J, with 14 bases between.

This chain connects TRBV29-1 to TRBJ2-1, with TRBD2 identical over 11 bases. The CDR3 sequence is 15 residues long. Germline V gene lookup returns CDR1 SQVTM and CDR2 ANQGSEA. The trim removed 6 bases at V and 7 bases at J, leaving 11 bases unmatched. In DNA form, the CDR3 reads TGCAGCGTGGCTTCCGGGACTAGCGGTTTTAATGAGCAGTTCTTC. Translation: CSVASGTSGFNEQFF.

Ten or more counts support this clonotype. This chain joins TRBV4-2 and TRBJ2-3; 8 bases map to TRBD1. The CDR3 length is 16 residues. Trimming at V came to 1 base and at J to 4 bases, leaving 7 bases not matched to a gene. Germline CDR1 reads LGHNA; CDR2 reads YNFKEQ. The CDR3 bases are TGTGCCAGCAGCCAAGTTGGACAGGGCAGCCCAGATACGCAGTATTTT. Its protein product is CASSQVGQGSPDTQYF.

This clonotype was counted ten times or more. This rearrangement joins TRBV6-4 to TRBJ2-2, with a weak D call TRBD1 (6 bases). Trimming left V 7 bases short and J 4 bases short, with 13 bases between. There are 14 residues in the CDR3. CDR1 MRHNA and CDR2 SNTAGT come from the germline V gene. CDR3 coding DNA: TGTGCCAGCAAGGGGGACCCTGCCACCGGGGAGCTGTTTTTT. It specifies CASKGDPATGELFF.

The CDR3 region has the DNA TGCAGTGCTAGGGGCCTTAATGAAAAACTGTTTTTT. It is translated as CSARGLNEKLFF. The rearrangement uses TRBV20-1 and TRBJ1-4; no clear D. Germline CDR1 reads DFQATT; CDR2 reads SNEGSKA (reference sequence). Trimming took 3 bases from V and 4 from J, leaving 6 bases between them. This CDR3 is built from 12 residues.

This clonotype appeared many times. The V gene is TRBV5-1, the J gene TRBJ2-1, with 12 bases fitting TRBD1. V dropped 4 bases and J dropped 7; count of bases not matched to a gene: 6. Germline CDR1 reads SGHRS; CDR2 reads YFSETQ. The CDR3 sequence is 15 residues long. The CDR3 sequence is CASSPGTGGLNEQFF. The CDR3 coding sequence is TGCGCCAGCAGCCCCGGGACAGGGGGCCTGAATGAGCAGTTCTTC.

This clonotype was picked up a small number of times. This chain connects TRBV15 to TRBJ2-2; 7 bases align to TRBD2. The CDR3 is 16 residues long. The V segment lost 6 bases and the J segment 2 bases; nucleotides outside the gene matches: 9. Germline V gene sequence: CDR1 LNHNV, CDR2 YYDKDF (reference sequence). This CDR3 reads CATRRFASGNTGELFF. The DNA for the CDR3 is TGTGCCACCAGACGGTTCGCTAGCGGAAACACCGGGGAGCTGTTTTTT.